The 8 T cell receptor beta chains presented below share a single source sample, sequenced in a study of tumor-infiltrating lymphocytes in localized non-small cell lung cancer (dated by TCRdb to the early 2020s). The method was the immunoSEQ multiplex PCR assay. TCRdb took over this immuneACCESS table, retaining in-frame rearrangements with V and J assigned. Such tables are incomplete; in checked studies, under half of the missing clones stem from an unresolved V gene, and the remainder is unexplained. Here the sample has 20,000 to 25,000 clones; roughly three quarters occur a single time. Under 4% of the sample belongs to the ten largest clones. The sequencing sample was made of lung tumor tissue. All receptors come from a human donor with non-small cell lung cancer.

This clone was seen just once. The chain joins TRBV6-5 to TRBJ2-5; 8 nucleotides match TRBD1. V lost 5 bases, J lost 4 bases, and 6 bases stayed unmatched. The CDR3 runs to 14 residues. Germline lookup yields CDR1 MNHEY and CDR2 SVGAGI. The CDR3: CASSLDRGRETQYF. The DNA for the CDR3 is TGTGCCAGCAGTCTCGACAGGGGAAGAGAGACCCAGTACTTC.

The V call is TRBV19, the J call TRBJ2-7; D unclear. The CDR3 is 14 amino acids. The germline V gene encodes CDR1 LNHDA and CDR2 SQIVND (reference sequence). V shed 5 bases and J shed 0 bases, with 11 bases lying between them. The CDR3 sequence is CASSQVHSSYEQYF. The DNA of the CDR3 is TGTGCCAGTAGTCAGGTCCACAGCTCCTACGAGCAGTACTTC.

V is TRBV27 and J is TRBJ2-2, with 11 bases aligning to TRBD2. CDR1 MNHEY and CDR2 SMNVEV come from the germline V gene (reference sequence). The CDR3 has 17 residues. Trimming took 1 base from V and 6 from J; bases not matched to a gene: 7. As DNA, the CDR3 is TGTGCCAGCAGTTTATTAGCGGGAGGGACTGGTGCCGGGGAGCTGTTTTTT. It specifies CASSLLAGGTGAGELFF.

The V gene is TRBV6-4, the J gene TRBJ2-2; D ambiguous. This CDR3 has 14 amino acids. Germline V gene data show CDR1 as MRHNA and CDR2 as SNTAGT. The V end was cut by 6 bases, the J end by 4 bases, with 12 bases between. This chain's CDR3 is CASRLFGGTGELFF. CDR3 nucleotide sequence: TGTGCCAGCAGGCTGTTCGGCGGCACCGGGGAGCTGTTTTTT.

The rearrangement links TRBV4-1 to TRBJ1-1; the match to TRBD1 covers 12 bases. Germline CDR1 MGHRA, CDR2 YSYEKL. The junction had 1 base not matched to a gene; V was cut back by 1 base and J by 7 bases. The CDR3 consists of 14 residues. For the CDR3, the DNA is TGCGCCAGCAGCCAAGGGGACAGGGGGCTTGAAGCTTTCTTT. Translation gives CASSQGDRGLEAFF.

The chain is built from TRBV10-3 and TRBJ2-3; 8 nucleotides match TRBD2. Losses at the gene ends were 4 bases for V and 0 bases for J; bases not matched to a gene: 9. The CDR3 is 17 amino acids. Germline assignment: CDR1 ENHRY and CDR2 SYGVKD. CDR3 DNA: TGTGCCATCAGTGCAGGGCGGGGGGCATTAAGCACAGATACGCAGTATTTT. Translation: CAISAGRGALSTDTQYF.

The genes are TRBV18 and TRBJ2-7; D is perhaps TRBD2 (5 bases). The CDR3 is 13 residues long. Per germline, CDR1 KGHSH and CDR2 LQKENI. The germline V and J ends were trimmed by 3 bases and 6 bases, with 12 bases remaining between them. CDR3 sequence reads: CASSPSRGPEQYF. CDR3 nucleotide sequence: TGTGCCAGCTCACCCAGCCGGGGTCCCGAGCAGTACTTC.

The CDR3 sequence is CASSPSGITPDTQYF. The CDR3 nucleotides read TGTGCCAGCAGTCCAAGCGGGATAACCCCAGATACGCAGTATTTT. The rearrangement uses TRBV5-4 and TRBJ2-3; 7 bases agree with TRBD2. This CDR3 is 15 amino acids long. Germline CDR1 reads SGHNT; CDR2 reads YYREEE (reference sequence). J lost 4 bases, V lost 5 bases, and 10 bases had no gene match. Together with reference TRBV5-4 and TRBJ2-3, the CDR3 gives the full variable domain: ETGVTQSPTHLIKTRGQQVTLRCSSQSGHNTVSWYQQALGQGPQFIFQYYREEENGRGNFPPRFSGLQFPNYSSELNVNALELDDSALYLCASSPSGITPDTQYFGPGTRLTVL.